The 29 T cell receptor beta chains below all came from one sample that was sequenced in a study of cytomegalovirus exposure and HLA in healthy donors. Primers included in the PCR were 60 Vbeta and 13 Jbeta primers. The protocol was immunoSEQ multiplex PCR, while the TCRdb copy is restricted to in-frame clones and leaves out a portion. The table includes 220,000 or so clones, 70% to 80% detected once. The material sequenced was PBMCs. The receptors here all came from a woman aged 25-40 years in good health and CMV-seronegative.

The rearrangement links TRBV30 to TRBJ2-1, with D tentatively TRBD1 (5 bases). The CDR3 is 11 amino acids. The V end was cut by 8 bases, the J end by 5 bases, with 10 bases between. Germline values: CDR1 GTSNPN, CDR2 SVGIG (reference sequence). The CDR3 sequence is CALGQDNEQFF. The DNA for the CDR3 is TGTGCCCTGGGGCAAGACAATGAGCAGTTCTTC.

The rearrangement links TRBV10-3 to TRBJ1-2; 7 bases fit TRBD1. Germline values: CDR1 ENHRY, CDR2 SYGVKD. With 10 bases clipped from V and 4 bases from J, the junction kept 21 bases outside the gene matches. The CDR3 has 17 residues. CDR3 protein: CATLRVIKTGDGYGYTF. In nucleotides, the CDR3 is TGTGCCACTCTGAGGGTAATAAAAACAGGGGATGGCTATGGCTACACCTTC.

The chain joins TRBV10-2 to TRBJ2-2; D may be TRBD2 (6 bases). Germline CDR1 WSHSY, CDR2 SAAADI. The CDR3 has 17 residues. Trimming took 3 bases from V and 2 from J, leaving 16 bases between them. For the CDR3, the DNA is TGCGCCAGCAGTGATCTGGGACTGAAAATTAACACCGGGGAGCTGTTTTTT. This codes for CASSDLGLKINTGELFF.

V and J are TRBV4-1 and TRBJ2-1; 12 bases are shared with TRBD2. The CDR3 has 17 amino acids. V lost 4 bases to trimming and J lost 0 bases; unmatched junction nucleotides: 4. Per germline, CDR1 MGHRA and CDR2 YSYEKL. The chain's CDR3 is CASSPSGGVSSYNEQFF. The CDR3 DNA reads as TGCGCCAGCAGCCCTAGCGGGGGGGTAAGCTCCTACAATGAGCAGTTCTTC.

The rearrangement links TRBV19 to TRBJ1-5; TRBD1 agrees at 10 bases. Germline V gene data show CDR1 as LNHDA and CDR2 as SQIVND (reference sequence). Losses at the gene ends were 6 bases for V and 5 bases for J; bases not matched to a gene: 13. This CDR3 is built from 17 residues. The CDR3 bases are TGTGCCAGTAGACTAAATGCCCGGGACAGGGGTTATCAGCCCCAGCATTTT. It codes for CASRLNARDRGYQPQHF. The complete variable domain, with remaining parts taken from reference TRBV19 and TRBJ1-5, reads DGGITQSPKYLFRKEGQNVTLSCEQNLNHDAMYWYRQDPGQGLRLIYYSQIVNDFQKGDIAEGYSVSREKKESFPLTVTSAQKNPTAFYLCASRLNARDRGYQPQHFGDGTRLSIL.

The chain is built from TRBV5-4 and TRBJ1-1; the match to TRBD1 covers 8 bases. V lost 3 bases, J lost 2 bases, and 3 bases stayed unmatched. Germline assignment: CDR1 SGHNT and CDR2 YYREEE (reference sequence). This CDR3 has 14 amino acids. The CDR3 sequence is CASSWDRTNTEAFF. The CDR3 DNA is TGTGCCAGCAGCTGGGACAGGACTAACACTGAAGCTTTCTTT.

V usage is TRBV7-9 and J usage is TRBJ2-1; 7 positions match TRBD2. Losses at the gene ends were 7 bases for V and 10 bases for J; bases not matched to a gene: 7. Germline loops: CDR1 SEHNR, CDR2 FQNEAQ (reference sequence). The length of the CDR3 is 12 residues. The CDR3 protein is CASKTGAGEQFF. Here the CDR3 DNA reads TGTGCCAGCAAAACGGGAGCGGGGGAGCAGTTCTTC.

This clone was picked up a small number of times. The chain is built from TRBV10-3 and TRBJ2-5, with 9 positions matching TRBD2. The CDR3 is 15 residues long. J lost 2 bases, V lost 5 bases, and 6 bases had no gene match. Germline lookup yields CDR1 ENHRY and CDR2 SYGVKD. CDR3 sequence (DNA): TGTGCCATCAGTCCAGGGACTAGCCAGCAAGAGACCCAGTACTTC. Protein sequence: CAISPGTSQQETQYF.

V gene TRBV7-9 combines with J gene TRBJ1-3; unclear D gene. This CDR3 has 15 amino acids. Germline V gene lookup returns CDR1 SEHNR and CDR2 FQNEAQ (reference sequence). The V gene lost 5 bases and the J gene lost 4 bases, with 15 bases spanning the gap. The CDR3 nucleotides are TGTGCCAGCAGCCCCGACTTAGGATTGGGAAACACCATATATTTT. Translating it yields CASSPDLGLGNTIYF. The full variable domain, rest sourced from reference TRBV7-9 and TRBJ1-3, is DTGVSQNPRHKITKRGQNVTFRCDPISEHNRLYWYRQTLGQGPEFLTYFQNEAQLEKSRLLSDRFSAERPKGSFSTLEIQRTEQGDSAMYLCASSPDLGLGNTIYFGEGSWLTVV.

The chain is built from TRBV7-8 and TRBJ2-1; D not certain. This CDR3 contains 16 residues. V was cut by 1 base and J by 5 bases, with 15 bases left in between. The germline gives CDR1 SGHVS, CDR2 FQNEAQ. The CDR3: CASSLELRRGDNEQFF. The CDR3 coding sequence is TGTGCCAGCAGCTTAGAGCTTCGACGAGGCGACAATGAGCAGTTCTTC.

Only a few counts were recorded for this clone. One junction end does not reproduce the germline sequence, and a read error may be involved. J is TRBJ2-1 and V is TRBV19; a possible D gene is TRBD2 (6 bases). Germline V gene data show CDR1 as LNHDA and CDR2 as SQIVND (reference sequence). This CDR3 has 12 residues. In DNA, the CDR3 is TGTGCCAGTAGGATAGGCGGGGATGAGCAGTTCTTC. Its protein is CASRIGGDEQFF.

Comments on this clone: Compared with germline, one end of the junction differs, possibly owing to a read error. The chain combines TRBV7-9 with TRBJ2-3; TRBD2 matches 7 bases. Germline CDR1 and CDR2: SEHNR and FQNEAQ (reference sequence). The CDR3 is 16 residues long. The CDR3 loop is CSSSPQLAKPTDTQYF. The DNA of the CDR3 is TGTTCCAGCAGCCCTCAACTAGCGAAGCCTACAGATACGCAGTATTTT.

The gene calls are TRBV11-2 and TRBJ2-1, with 7 bases fitting TRBD2. Trimming at V came to 5 bases and at J to 10 bases, leaving 2 bases not matched to a gene. The V gene's germline CDR1 is SGHAT and CDR2 FQNNGV. The CDR3 is made up of 11 amino acids. CDR3: CASSLGGEQFF. CDR3 nucleotide sequence: TGTGCCAGCAGCCTGGGGGGGGAGCAGTTCTTC.

The chain carries TRBV7-9 and TRBJ1-1; maybe TRBD1 (6 bases). CDR1 and CDR2 from the germline V gene are SEHNR and FQNEAQ (reference sequence). The CDR3 loop spans 18 amino acids. V was pared by 5 bases and J by 3 bases, with 25 bases between. The CDR3 sequence: CASSPMTGNPSVDTEAFF. The CDR3 bases are TGTGCCAGCAGCCCCATGACAGGTAACCCCTCGGTGGACACTGAAGCTTTCTTT.

To note about this clone: Other DNA sequences from this sample encode an identical CDR3 as well. J is TRBJ1-4 and V is TRBV9; 7 bases are a match to TRBD1. CDR3 size: 14 residues. Germline CDR1 SGDLS, CDR2 YYNGEE. Unmatched junction bases numbered 4, after V lost 3 bases and J lost 5 bases. In nucleotides, the CDR3 is TGTGCCAGCAGCGCCGGGACAGCAAATGAAAAACTGTTTTTT. It encodes CASSAGTANEKLFF. Full variable domain (remainder filled in from reference TRBV9 and TRBJ1-4): DSGVTQTPKHLITATGQRVTLRCSPRSGDLSVYWYQQSLDQGLQFLIQYYNGEERAKGNILERFSAQQFPDLHSELNLSSLELGDSALYFCASSAGTANEKLFFGSGTQLSVL.

The J gene is TRBJ2-2, the V gene TRBV15, with 10 bases lining up with TRBD2. Germline V CDR1 and CDR2: LNHNV, YYDKDF (reference sequence). CDR3 size: 19 residues. Trimming took 0 bases from V and 1 from J; bases not matched to a gene: 8. The CDR3 here is CATSRDSRTSGKNTGELFF. The CDR3 region has the DNA TGTGCCACCAGCAGAGATTCTAGAACTAGCGGGAAGAACACCGGGGAGCTGTTTTTT.

This clone was counted only a few times. V is TRBV7-9 and J is TRBJ2-7; D is possibly TRBD1 (6 bases). From germline, CDR1 is SEHNR and CDR2 FQNEAQ (reference sequence). V lost 8 bases, J lost 0 bases, and 17 bases lay in between. The CDR3 spans 15 residues. The CDR3 loop reads CASRPRGVNSYEQYF. The DNA for the CDR3 is TGTGCCAGCCGCCCCAGGGGAGTTAACTCCTACGAGCAGTACTTC.

The chain couples TRBV15 to TRBJ1-4, with D unclear. Germline V gene data show CDR1 as LNHNV and CDR2 as YYDKDF (reference sequence). This CDR3 comprises 14 residues. The V gene lost 1 base and the J gene lost 8 bases, with 11 bases spanning the gap. CDR3 coding DNA: TGTGCCACCAGCAGAGCGAGGGCTAGGGAAAAACTGTTTTTT. This sequence encodes CATSRARAREKLFF.

The J gene is TRBJ1-1, the V gene TRBV27; 7 bases align to TRBD1. The CDR3 covers 12 residues. Trimming cost V 6 bases and J 5 bases; bases outside gene matches: 3. Germline lookup yields CDR1 MNHEY and CDR2 SMNVEV (reference sequence). The CDR3 region has the DNA TGTGCCAGCAGGCAGGGACAGACTGAAGCTTTCTTT. It codes for CASRQGQTEAFF.

The chain couples TRBV6-1 to TRBJ1-5, with 9 nucleotides matching TRBD1. CDR1 is MNHNS, CDR2 SASEGT, per germline. The CDR3 length is 18 residues. V trimming: 4 bases; J trimming: 1 base; junction bases outside the gene matches: 11. The CDR3 protein is CASSALQGALRSNQPQHF. DNA for the CDR3: TGTGCCAGCAGTGCCCTACAGGGGGCACTTCGAAGCAATCAGCCCCAGCATTTT.

V is TRBV5-1 and J is TRBJ1-4; 8 bases map to TRBD1. This CDR3 region has 17 residues. Germline V gives CDR1 SGHRS, CDR2 YFSETQ. V gave up 5 bases and J gave up 8 bases; unmatched junction bases: 17. CDR3 nucleotide sequence: TGCGCCAGCAGTCTCAGTCTTTCAGGGGGCGTCAGAGAAAAACTGTTTTTT. It is translated as CASSLSLSGGVREKLFF.

The chain is built from TRBV19 and TRBJ2-2; 8 bases match TRBD1. Germline V gives CDR1 LNHDA, CDR2 SQIVND (reference sequence). V lost 10 bases, J lost 7 bases, and 8 bases stayed unmatched. This CDR3 region has 13 residues. CDR3 residues: CATGGQVSGELFF. The DNA for the CDR3 is TGTGCCACAGGGGGACAGGTTAGCGGGGAGCTGTTTTTT.

V usage is TRBV7-3 and J usage is TRBJ2-2; D unclear. Germline CDR1 reads SGHTA; CDR2 reads FQGTGA. The CDR3 length is 14 residues. V was shortened by 1 base and J by 4 bases, with 7 bases between the two germline ends. DNA for the CDR3: TGTGCCAGCAGCTTAAGCGCCCGCACCGGGGAGCTGTTTTTT. Its protein is CASSLSARTGELFF.

The genes are TRBV7-9 and TRBJ2-2; D unresolved. This CDR3 comprises 14 residues. Trimming stripped 4 bases from V and 8 bases from J, with 14 bases between. Per germline, CDR1 SEHNR and CDR2 FQNEAQ (reference sequence). CDR3 sequence: CASSSLESWGELFF. In DNA, the CDR3 is TGTGCCAGCAGCTCCCTAGAAAGCTGGGGGGAGCTGTTTTTT.

The chain has TRBV7-9 and TRBJ1-1, with D hard to call. The V gene's germline CDR1 is SEHNR and CDR2 FQNEAQ (reference sequence). V gave up 5 bases and J gave up 1 base, with 8 bases separating them. The CDR3 length is 13 residues. CDR3 nucleotide sequence: TGTGCCAGCAGCGGTTTCGGGAACACTGAAGCTTTCTTT. Translation: CASSGFGNTEAFF. Based on the CDR3 plus reference TRBV7-9 and TRBJ1-1, the full variable domain is DTGVSQNPRHKITKRGQNVTFRCDPISEHNRLYWYRQTLGQGPEFLTYFQNEAQLEKSRLLSDRFSAERPKGSFSTLEIQRTEQGDSAMYLCASSGFGNTEAFFGQGTRLTVV.

The chain carries TRBV11-2 and TRBJ2-7; 13 bases agree with TRBD2. The CDR3 is 14 residues long. Germline CDR1 and CDR2: SGHAT and FQNNGV. J was trimmed by 4 bases and V by 5 bases; bases with no gene match: 2. This CDR3 reads CASSRGLAGYEQYF. The CDR3 nucleotides are TGTGCCAGCAGCCGGGGACTAGCGGGGTACGAGCAGTACTTC.

This clone was seen only a few times. This chain connects TRBV6-1 to TRBJ1-5, with D possibly TRBD1 on 5 matching bases. Trimming cost V 2 bases and J 7 bases, with 15 bases left between them. Germline V gene lookup returns CDR1 MNHNS and CDR2 SASEGT. The CDR3 runs 15 residues. The CDR3: CASSEPTHRSQPQHF. In DNA form, the CDR3 reads TGTGCCAGCAGTGAACCAACCCACAGGTCGCAGCCCCAGCATTTT.

This clone was counted only a few times. The rearrangement uses TRBV18 and TRBJ2-1, with D tentatively TRBD2 (5 bases). V lost 4 bases, J lost 0 bases, and 13 bases lay in between. The germline V gene has CDR1 KGHSH and CDR2 LQKENI. The CDR3 extends over 16 amino acids. The CDR3 spells CASSLLQTNSYNEQFF. The CDR3 DNA is TGTGCCAGCTCACTATTACAGACTAACTCCTACAATGAGCAGTTCTTC. Combining the CDR3 with reference TRBV18 and TRBJ2-1 gives the whole variable domain NAGVMQNPRHLVRRRGQEARLRCSPMKGHSHVYWYRQLPEEGLKFMVYLQKENIIDESGMPKERFSAEFPKEGPSILRIQQVVRGDSAAYFCASSLLQTNSYNEQFFGPGTRLTVL.

This clone was counted once. V and J are TRBV18 and TRBJ1-3; D may be TRBD1 (6 bases). V lost 0 bases and J 11 bases, leaving 11 bases between the germline ends. The CDR3 is 13 amino acids. Germline CDR1 is KGHSH and CDR2 is LQKENI. CDR3 sequence: CASSPPDRPAIYF. CDR3 nucleotide sequence: TGTGCCAGCTCACCACCTGACAGGCCCGCCATATATTTT.